These T cell receptor beta chains were read from a single sample in a study of blood T cell repertoires in COVID-19. TCRdb's table, derived via immunoSEQ multiplex PCR, lists solely in-frame clones and lacks some. The sample lists about 370,000 clones, 90% to 95% seen once, with about 0.78% in the top ten. The sample comprised PBMCs or T cells enriched from blood (not recorded which). The receptors derive from a woman aged 40 to 50 who had been exposed to COVID-19. Both conserved end residues are part of each CDR3. The D gene is left open where the match is weak. The size field is filled for only some rows; it gives once, few, many or a size class.

D gene	J gene	V gene	clone size	CDR3 length	CDR3 DNA	CDR3 protein
-	TRBJ2-5	TRBV7-9	-	15	TGTGCCAGCAGACGCGGGCGGCAGCCTAAAGAGACCCAGTACTTC	CASRRGRQPKETQYF
TRBD1	TRBJ1-5	TRBV30	-	16	TGTGCCTGGAGTGTGGAGACAGGGCATAGCAATCAGCCCCAGCATTTT	CAWSVETGHSNQPQHF
-	TRBJ2-3	TRBV7-3	once	14	TGTGCCAGCAGCTCACCAGGAAGCAGCGATACGCAGTATTTT	CASSSPGSSDTQYF
TRBD2	TRBJ2-3	TRBV5-4	-	15	TGTGCCAGCAGTCCAGCGGGGAGGATGACAGATACGCAGTATTTT	CASSPAGRMTDTQYF
-	TRBJ2-6	TRBV29-1	-	13	TGCAGCGTTGGACTGTCTGGGGCCAACGTCCTGACTTTC	CSVGLSGANVLTF
TRBD1	TRBJ1-1	TRBV6-1	once	14	TGTGCCAGCAGTGAACTGGGACAGGGAAGTGAAGCTTTCTTT	CASSELGQGSEAFF
-	TRBJ2-2	TRBV27	once	16	TGTGCCAGCAGTCCCACAGGGAAAAGAAGCGGCGGGGAGCTGTTTTTT	CASSPTGKRSGGELFF
TRBD2	TRBJ2-1	TRBV7-3	-	15	TGTGCCAGCAGCCCAGTACTAGCGGGAGTTAACGAGCAGTTCTTC	CASSPVLAGVNEQFF
TRBD2	TRBJ2-7	TRBV5-4	once	18	TGTGCCAGCAGCAACCGCAGGCTAGCGGGAGGCGCAACCTACGAGCAGTACTTC	CASSNRRLAGGATYEQYF
-	TRBJ1-6	TRBV19	-	12	TGTGCCAGTTCGCAGGGAAACTCACCCCTCCACTTT	CASSQGNSPLHF
-	TRBJ2-1	TRBV19	-	15	TGTGCCAGTAGTCTTAGCGGCCGTGGGTTCAATGAGCAGTTCTTC	CASSLSGRGFNEQFF
-	TRBJ1-4	TRBV19	-	15	TGTGCCAGTAGTAACCGGCGGGAAGGCAGTGAAAAACTGTTTTTT	CASSNRREGSEKLFF
TRBD1	TRBJ1-2	TRBV19	-	11	TGTGCCACCGCGGACAGGGCTGGCTACACCTTC	CATADRAGYTF
-	TRBJ1-2	TRBV25-1	-	14	TGTGCCAGCAGTGAACATGGGAGCAGCTATGGCTACACCTTC	CASSEHGSSYGYTF
-	TRBJ1-2	TRBV9	-	15	TGTGCCAGCAGCGTAGGCCAGGGGACTAACTATGGCTACACCTTC	CASSVGQGTNYGYTF
-	TRBJ2-1	TRBV18	-	15	TGTGCCAGCTCACCAAGTGAGGGGGTATACAATGAGCAGTTCTTC	CASSPSEGVYNEQFF
TRBD1	TRBJ1-3	TRBV12-5	-	19	TGTGCTAGTGGTTCCTCCTTAACAGGGGGCGCAAATCCTGGAAACACCATATATTTT	CASGSSLTGGANPGNTIYF
-	TRBJ2-2	TRBV5-6	once	14	TGTGCCAGCTGCCGGGACACGAACACCGGGGAGCTGTTTTTT	CASCRDTNTGELFF
-	TRBJ2-6	TRBV5-4	-	15	TGTGCCAGCAGCTTGGCCGGGGCTGGGGCCAACGTCCTGACTTTC	CASSLAGAGANVLTF
TRBD2	TRBJ2-1	TRBV7-2	-	15	TGTGCCAGCAGCCCTTCTGGGGGGGTAGTCTATGAGCAGTTCTTC	CASSPSGGVVYEQFF
-	TRBJ1-2	TRBV13	-	13	TGTGCCAGCAGCTCCGGACAGCCGGATGGCTACACCTTC	CASSSGQPDGYTF
-	TRBJ2-7	TRBV30	-	13	TGTGCCTGGAGTGCGGTGTCCTCCTACGAGCAGTACTTC	CAWSAVSSYEQYF
TRBD1	TRBJ1-1	TRBV29-1	-	14	TGCAGCGTTGAAGCGTCCGGGACAGGAAGTGAAGCTTTCTTT	CSVEASGTGSEAFF
-	TRBJ1-3	TRBV15	-	15	TGTGCCACCAGCAGAGAGAGACTCTCTGGAAACACCATATATTTT	CATSRERLSGNTIYF
TRBD1	TRBJ1-1	TRBV14	-	14	TGTGCCAGCAGCCAAAGACAGGGAACCTTTGAAGCTTTCTTT	CASSQRQGTFEAFF
-	TRBJ2-7	TRBV18	-	13	TGTGCCAGCTCACCTTCACAGGGACGGGAGCAGTACTTC	CASSPSQGREQYF
-	TRBJ2-7	TRBV27	-	14	TGTGCCAGCAGTTTTGGAGGGGCAGGTCTCGAGCAGTACTTC	CASSFGGAGLEQYF
-	TRBJ2-7	TRBV2	-	15	TGTGCCAGCAGTGTCGCGGCGGAGAGCTCCTACGAGCAGTACTTC	CASSVAAESSYEQYF
TRBD2	TRBJ2-3	TRBV5-4	few	17	TGTGCCAGCAGGCGTTCGGGCGGGGGGGATGGCACAGATACGCAGTATTTT	CASRRSGGGDGTDTQYF
-	TRBJ1-5	TRBV19	once	16	TGTGCCAGTAGTATTCGGGTGGGTCAGGGAGGTCAGCCCCAGCATTTT	CASSIRVGQGGQPQHF
TRBD1	TRBJ1-6	TRBV10-2	-	12	TGCGCCAGCAAACAGGGGGACCCACCCCTCCACTTT	CASKQGDPPLHF
TRBD2	TRBJ2-3	TRBV19	-	15	TGTGCCAGTTGCGGGAGTGAGGAAGGGGCAGATACGCAGTATTTT	CASCGSEEGADTQYF
-	TRBJ2-3	TRBV4-1	-	16	TGCGCCAGCAGCCGTACATGGACAGTTAGCACAGATACGCAGTATTTT	CASSRTWTVSTDTQYF
-	TRBJ2-7	TRBV21-1	-	17	TGTGCCAGCAGCATAGGACAGGGACGAAATCTCTCCTACGAGCAGTACTTC	CASSIGQGRNLSYEQYF
TRBD1	TRBJ2-7	TRBV14	-	15	TGTGCCAGCAGCCAGGGGACAGGGAGTCTATACGAGCAGTACTTC	CASSQGTGSLYEQYF
-	TRBJ1-6	TRBV10-3	-	13	TGTGCCATCAGTGACACGGGGAATTCACCCCTCCACTTT	CAISDTGNSPLHF
-	TRBJ1-2	TRBV24-1	few	16	TGTGCCACCAGTGATTTACCAGGGTTCGGAACGTATGGCTACACCTTC	CATSDLPGFGTYGYTF
TRBD1	TRBJ2-5	TRBV5-6	-	15	TGTGCCAGCATTCAACTAACCGACAGGGAAGAGACCCAGTACTTC	CASIQLTDREETQYF
-	TRBJ2-5	TRBV5-6	once	14	TGTGCCAGCAGCTTGGCTGGAGGGCCCCTGGCCCAGTACTTC	CASSLAGGPLAQYF
-	TRBJ1-1	TRBV9	-	16	TGTGCCAGCAGTGGTAGGAGGGGTGTTGGAAACACTGAAGCTTTCTTT	CASSGRRGVGNTEAFF
TRBD1	TRBJ1-2	TRBV5-1	-	13	TGCGCCAGCAGCCCGGGACAGCCCTATGGCTACACCTTC	CASSPGQPYGYTF
TRBD2	TRBJ2-3	TRBV13	-	13	TGTGCCAGCAGCCCAACCGGGGGGGGTACGCAGTATTTT	CASSPTGGGTQYF
TRBD1	TRBJ1-1	TRBV7-2	-	13	TGTGCCAGCAGCCATGACAGGGGAGCTGAAGCTTTCTTT	CASSHDRGAEAFF
TRBD2	TRBJ2-5	TRBV12-5	-	16	TGTGCTAGTGGCCCCCTGGGGAGGGGAAGTACAGAGACCCAGTACTTC	CASGPLGRGSTETQYF
TRBD2	TRBJ2-1	TRBV18	-	15	TGTGCCAGCTCGGCCGCTAGCGGGAGGGCGGGTGAGCAGTTCTTC	CASSAASGRAGEQFF
TRBD1	TRBJ2-1	TRBV5-4	-	17	TGTGCCAGCAGCTCCGTCGGGCCCGGGACAGGGGGCAATGAGCAGTTCTTC	CASSSVGPGTGGNEQFF
-	TRBJ2-1	TRBV19	-	14	TGTGCCAGTAGTATACCCCCCCCCAGCAATGAGCAGTTCTTC	CASSIPPPSNEQFF
-	TRBJ1-1	TRBV12-3/TRBV12-4	-	13	TGTGCCAGCAGCCAGACAGGCAACACTGAAGCTTTCTTT	CASSQTGNTEAFF
-	TRBJ1-1	TRBV14	-	14	TGTGCCAGCAGCCAAGCTAGGGGAAACACTGAAGCTTTCTTT	CASSQARGNTEAFF
TRBD1	TRBJ2-2	TRBV9	-	16	TGTGCCAGCAGCGAACAGGGGCGAGGGAGCACCGGGGAGCTGTTTTTT	CASSEQGRGSTGELFF
-	TRBJ2-3	TRBV7-7	-	13	TGTGCTAGCAGCCCCTCTAGCACAGATACGCAGTATTTT	CASSPSSTDTQYF
-	TRBJ2-7	TRBV9	-	15	TGTGCCAGCAGCCCCCGGGCAGGGAACATCTACGAGCAGTACTTC	CASSPRAGNIYEQYF
TRBD2	TRBJ2-1	TRBV18	-	14	TGTGCCAGCTCACCACAGGCTAGCGGCAATGAGCAGTTCTTC	CASSPQASGNEQFF
TRBD2	TRBJ2-2	TRBV19	-	17	TGTGCCAGTAGTAGGTCTAGCGGGAGTATCAGCGCCGGGGAGCTGTTTTTT	CASSRSSGSISAGELFF
-	TRBJ1-2	TRBV5-1	-	16	TGCGCCAGCAGCTTGGGCGGGACGGTCACTAACTATGGCTACACCTTC	CASSLGGTVTNYGYTF
TRBD2	TRBJ2-7	TRBV7-2	-	18	TGTGCCAGCAGCCCAAGGCCCGGGACTAGCGGGGTTACCTACGAGCAGTACTTC	CASSPRPGTSGVTYEQYF
TRBD1	TRBJ1-1	TRBV29-1	-	14	TGCAGCACCCGGGACAGGGGAAGGCACACTGAAGCTTTCTTT	CSTRDRGRHTEAFF